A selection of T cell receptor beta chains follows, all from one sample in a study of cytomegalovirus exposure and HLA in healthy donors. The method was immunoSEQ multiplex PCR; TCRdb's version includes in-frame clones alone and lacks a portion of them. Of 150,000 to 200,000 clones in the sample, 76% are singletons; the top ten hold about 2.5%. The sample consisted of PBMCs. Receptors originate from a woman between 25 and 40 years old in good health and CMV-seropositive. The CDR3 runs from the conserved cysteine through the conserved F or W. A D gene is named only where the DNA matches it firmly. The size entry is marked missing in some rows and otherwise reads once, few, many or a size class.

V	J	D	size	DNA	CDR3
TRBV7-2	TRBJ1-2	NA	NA	TGTGCCAGCAGCCCCGCGGGAGGGGAAGGCGGCTACACCTTC	CASSPAGGEGGYTF
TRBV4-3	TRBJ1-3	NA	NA	TGCGCCAGCAGCCAAGATTCCGGACTCTCTGGAAACACCATATATTTT	CASSQDSGLSGNTIYF
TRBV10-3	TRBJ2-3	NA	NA	TGTGCCTGCCAAGGGCGGGAAAGCACAGATACGCAGTATTTT	CACQGRESTDTQYF
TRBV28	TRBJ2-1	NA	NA	TGTGCCAGCAGTTTTAACTACAATGAGCAGTTCTTC	CASSFNYNEQFF
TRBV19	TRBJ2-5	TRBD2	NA	TGTGCCAGTAGTATAGAGTGGGGGACTAGCGGGGGGACGGAGACCCAGTACTTC	CASSIEWGTSGGTETQYF
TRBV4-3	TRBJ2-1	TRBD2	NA	TGCGCCAGCAGCCAAGATGCGGGGGAAGGGAGAAATGAGCAGTTCTTC	CASSQDAGEGRNEQFF
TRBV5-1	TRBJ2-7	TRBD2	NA	TGCGCCAGCAGCTGGACTAGCGGGGGCTCCTACGAGCAGTACTTC	CASSWTSGGSYEQYF
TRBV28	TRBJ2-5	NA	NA	TGTGCCAGCAGTCCCCGGAGTCTGGGGACCCAGTACTTC	CASSPRSLGTQYF
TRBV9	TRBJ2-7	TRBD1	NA	TGTGCCAGCAGCGTGGGGACAGGGTCATATCACGAGCAGTACTTC	CASSVGTGSYHEQYF
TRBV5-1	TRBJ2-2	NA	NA	TGCGCCAGCAGCTTTTCATTAGCCCCGAACACCGGGGAGCTGTTTTTT	CASSFSLAPNTGELFF
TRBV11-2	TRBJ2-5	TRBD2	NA	TGTGCCAGCAGCAATTGGGGGGGAGAGACCCAGTACTTC	CASSNWGGETQYF
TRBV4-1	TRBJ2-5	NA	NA	TGCGCCAGCAGCCTCGGCGGGGCCCGGGAGACCCAGTACTTC	CASSLGGARETQYF
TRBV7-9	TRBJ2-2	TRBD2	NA	TGTGCCAGCACCTCACCGGGTAGCGGGGGGACCGGGGAGCTGTTTTTT	CASTSPGSGGTGELFF
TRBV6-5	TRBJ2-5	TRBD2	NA	TGTGCCAGCAGTTATGGCGGGGGGCAAGAGACCCAGTACTTC	CASSYGGGQETQYF
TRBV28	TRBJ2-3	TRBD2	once	TGTGCCACCTTATTAGCGGGGACTAGCACAGATACGCAGTATTTT	CATLLAGTSTDTQYF
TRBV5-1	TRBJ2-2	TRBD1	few	TGCGCCAGCAGCTCACCGGGACAGATCACCGGGGAGCTGTTTTTT	CASSSPGQITGELFF
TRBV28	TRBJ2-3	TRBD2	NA	TGTGCCAGCAGTCCCCGACTAGCCCCGTTGGGTCATACGCAGTATTTT	CASSPRLAPLGHTQYF
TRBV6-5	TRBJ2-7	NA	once	TGTGCCAGCAGTTACGGGTCAGGTGGCGAGCAGTACTTC	CASSYGSGGEQYF
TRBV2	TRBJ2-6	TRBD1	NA	TGTGCCAGCCAGGGGGACTCTGGGGCCAACGTCCTGACTTTC	CASQGDSGANVLTF
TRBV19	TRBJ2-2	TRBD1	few	TGTGCCAGTAGTCCCCGGACAGGGCACACCGGGGAGCTGTTTTTT	CASSPRTGHTGELFF
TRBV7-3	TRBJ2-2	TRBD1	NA	TGTGCCAGCAGTCTAACCGGGACAGGGACCGGGGAGCTGTTTTTT	CASSLTGTGTGELFF
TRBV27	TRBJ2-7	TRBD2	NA	TGTGCCAGCCAATCTAGCGGGGGGCCGAAGTTCTACGAGCAGTACTTC	CASQSSGGPKFYEQYF
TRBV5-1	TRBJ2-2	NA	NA	TGCGCCAGCAGCTTCCCCCGGGAAGCCAACACCGGGGAGCTGTTTTTT	CASSFPREANTGELFF
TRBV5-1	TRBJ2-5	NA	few	TGCGCCAGCAGCGACGCCGCGGGGCGGGAGACCCAGTACTTC	CASSDAAGRETQYF
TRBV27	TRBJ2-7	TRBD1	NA	TGTGCCAGCAGTCAGGGACAGTCGCCTACCTACGAGCAGTACTTC	CASSQGQSPTYEQYF